A single sample is the source of the 9 T cell receptor beta chains below, sequenced in a study of blood T cell repertoires in COVID-19. Here immunoSEQ multiplex PCR was the method, and the copy in TCRdb shows in-frame clones only, minus some. This sample yields fewer than 350,000 clones, of which 85% to 95% are seen a single time; 2.5% to 3% belongs to the top ten. Source material: PBMCs or T cells enriched from blood (not recorded which). Receptors originate from a middle-aged man who had been exposed to COVID-19.

The CDR3 bases are TGCGCCAGCAGCGGGGTGGTCGGGGGGGCGCAGTATTTT. Translation gives CASSGVVGGAQYF. The gene calls are TRBV5-1 and TRBJ2-3; the match to TRBD2 covers 8 bases. Unmatched junction bases numbered 8, after V lost 4 bases and J lost 10 bases. Germline assignment: CDR1 SGHRS and CDR2 YFSETQ. The CDR3 has 13 residues.

The genes are TRBV2 and TRBJ2-7, with 9 bases that match TRBD2. The length of the CDR3 is 19 residues. The V gene's germline CDR1 is SNHLY and CDR2 FYNNEI. V shed 4 bases, J shed 3 bases, and the junction held 19 bases outside the gene matches. The CDR3 reads CASSATGTSSQWGYYEQYF. CDR3 DNA: TGTGCCAGCAGTGCTACCGGGACTAGCTCCCAATGGGGGTACTACGAGCAGTACTTC.

The chain carries TRBV5-1 and TRBJ1-1, with 7 nucleotides matching TRBD1. V shed 4 bases, J shed 1 base, and the junction held 4 bases outside the gene matches. This CDR3 is 14 amino acids long. Germline V lookup: CDR1 SGHRS, CDR2 YFSETQ. The CDR3 loop reads CASSVRTGNTEAFF. The CDR3 DNA is TGCGCCAGCAGCGTAAGGACAGGGAACACTGAAGCTTTCTTT.

This clone was observed once. The chain combines TRBV2 with TRBJ2-2; 8 nucleotides agree with TRBD1. Trimming cost V 11 bases and J 5 bases; bases outside gene matches: 7. This CDR3 has 13 residues. Germline V gene data show CDR1 as SNHLY and CDR2 as FYNNEI. The CDR3 DNA follows: TGTGCCGGCGGACAGGGAGGAACCGGGGAGCTGTTTTTT. Protein sequence: CAGGQGGTGELFF.

This chain uses TRBV9 with TRBJ1-6; TRBD1 aligns across 7 bases. The CDR3 covers 14 residues. Germline CDR1 is SGDLS and CDR2 is YYNGEE. V was pared by 0 bases and J by 8 bases, with 2 bases of the junction left unmatched. CDR3 sequence (DNA): TGTGCCAGCAGCGTAGAACAGGGGCATTCACCCCTCCACTTT. This translates into CASSVEQGHSPLHF.

The chain links TRBV7-9 to TRBJ1-3; D is possibly TRBD1 (6 bases). Germline V gives CDR1 SEHNR, CDR2 FQNEAQ (reference sequence). V was shortened by 2 bases and J by 6 bases, with 14 bases between the two germline ends. CDR3 length equals 15 residues. CDR3 DNA sequence: TGTGCCAGCAGCTTAACAGGGATGATGGAAAACACCATATATTTT. It yields the protein CASSLTGMMENTIYF.

The gene calls are TRBV19 and TRBJ2-2; 11 nucleotides agree with TRBD1. Germline CDR1 is LNHDA and CDR2 is SQIVND (reference sequence). J gave up 5 bases and V 4 bases, and 9 bases lay outside the gene matches. The CDR3 contains 17 residues. In DNA, the CDR3 is TGTGCCAGTAGTAAAATTCCCGGGACAGGGGGGACCGGGGAGCTGTTTTTT. This codes for CASSKIPGTGGTGELFF.

A single count supports this clone. V and J are TRBV7-6 and TRBJ2-3, with D perhaps matching TRBD2 (6 bases). This CDR3 spans 14 amino acids. The germline V and J ends were trimmed by 4 bases and 4 bases, with 12 bases remaining between them. Germline V gene lookup returns CDR1 SGHVS and CDR2 FNYEAQ. The CDR3 bases are TGTGCCAGCAGCTACACGTGGGGGGCAGATACGCAGTATTTT. Translated, it gives CASSYTWGADTQYF.

This sequence joins TRBV7-9 and TRBJ1-2; 7 bases align to TRBD1. The CDR3 is 18 amino acids. CDR1 and CDR2 (germline): SEHNR, FQNEAQ (reference sequence). V shed 5 bases, J shed 1 base, and the junction held 16 bases outside the gene matches. CDR3: CASSPRVGDSLFNYGYTF. The CDR3, as DNA: TGTGCCAGCAGCCCGAGGGTGGGGGACAGTTTATTTAACTATGGCTACACCTTC.